The rows below give T cell receptor beta chains drawn from one sample of a study of T cells in tumors after PD-1 blockade. Assay: immunoSEQ multiplex PCR; the TCRdb copy retains only in-frame clones and omits some. The data show several thousand clones, about 60% seen once. Material: tumor tissue, obtained after anti-PD-1 treatment. The receptor source for this set is a human donor with basal cell carcinoma. Each CDR3 is given without its conserved first and last residue.

ASSLGTGEETQY | TRBJ2-5 | TRBV5-6
ASSLSGRNYGYT | TRBJ1-2 | TRBV28
ASSATGDPNTGELF | TRBJ2-2 | TRBV9
ASTVQAAQETQY | TRBJ2-5 | TRBV5-1
ASKLSVYTGELF | TRBJ2-2 | TRBV5-5
ASSLATSGVTGELF | TRBJ2-2 | TRBV5-1
ASSPRGGSYNEQF | TRBJ2-1 | TRBV4-1
ASSHHSPGIGELF | TRBJ2-2 | TRBV9
ASSETQRSTDTQY | TRBJ2-3 | TRBV2
ASTASGGWGDTQY | TRBJ2-3 | TRBV19
ASSKPPGQGLWGTGELF | TRBJ2-2 | TRBV27
ASSLGTMQY | TRBJ2-3 | TRBV27
ASSFRQATTNEKLF | TRBJ1-4 | TRBV18
ASSLGDYNEQF | TRBJ2-1 | TRBV7-9
ASSYSILAGGETQY | TRBJ2-5 | TRBV6-5
ATNTGLRSTDTQY | TRBJ2-3 | TRBV15
ASSLLQGAIRGTIY | TRBJ1-3 | TRBV7-8
ASTSEGHRDTDTQY | TRBJ2-3 | TRBV6-4
ASSLTAARGGTDTQY | TRBJ2-3 | TRBV18
ASRDFTVAYIQY | TRBJ2-4 | TRBV27
AWSSQNRGGQPQH | TRBJ1-5 | TRBV30
ASSLSLSIGAGELF | TRBJ2-2 | TRBV27
ASSTPSGRF | TRBJ2-7 | TRBV28
ATSDPRTSDYEQY | TRBJ2-7 | TRBV24-1
ASSQGGGQLNYGYT | TRBJ1-2 | TRBV4-2
ASSLWSSGRAVETQY | TRBJ2-5 | TRBV7-9
ASSATGLPNTEAF | TRBJ1-1 | TRBV5-1
ASRQGASYNEQF | TRBJ2-1 | TRBV6-6
ATSDLGTGELF | TRBJ2-2 | TRBV24-1
ASSLDGQGLWNEQF | TRBJ2-1 | TRBV5-1
ASSYSTNPGELF | TRBJ2-2 | TRBV4-3
ASSLGTGVDEQF | TRBJ2-1 | TRBV7-3
ASSSGQGVLYEQY | TRBJ2-7 | TRBV7-8
ASSAGGARNTEAF | TRBJ1-1 | TRBV5-1
ASTRDRGTDTQY | TRBJ2-3 | TRBV7-9
ASSINQGEGFGQY | TRBJ2-3 | TRBV19
ASSFLAGGPSTDTQY | TRBJ2-3 | TRBV7-8
ASSEGGKLSSNGYT | TRBJ1-2 | TRBV9
ASSQAPGLAGSGDLDEQF | TRBJ2-1 | TRBV3-1/TRBV3-2
SASVAGLHEQY | TRBJ2-7 | TRBV20-1
ASTQSTGETQY | TRBJ2-5 | TRBV19
ASSQSRLAARTDTQY | TRBJ2-3 | TRBV3-1/TRBV3-2
ASSFAGGPLDTQY | TRBJ2-3 | TRBV28
ASSYYVRGLASGELF | TRBJ2-2 | TRBV11-3
ASSVGGSYNEQF | TRBJ2-1 | TRBV9
ASSQVPQDTYEQY | TRBJ2-7 | TRBV4-1
ASSPTSGTDTQY | TRBJ2-3 | TRBV18
ASSYIGSAGNTIY | TRBJ1-3 | TRBV6-2/TRBV6-3
ASSSSTGTVYGYT | TRBJ1-2 | TRBV6-5
ASRLIAGAGELF | TRBJ2-2 | TRBV2
ASSLSRGSGTEAF | TRBJ1-1 | TRBV3-1/TRBV3-2
ASSLEQGRNSPLH | TRBJ1-6 | TRBV7-2
ASSQQSGEGETQY | TRBJ2-5 | TRBV4-2